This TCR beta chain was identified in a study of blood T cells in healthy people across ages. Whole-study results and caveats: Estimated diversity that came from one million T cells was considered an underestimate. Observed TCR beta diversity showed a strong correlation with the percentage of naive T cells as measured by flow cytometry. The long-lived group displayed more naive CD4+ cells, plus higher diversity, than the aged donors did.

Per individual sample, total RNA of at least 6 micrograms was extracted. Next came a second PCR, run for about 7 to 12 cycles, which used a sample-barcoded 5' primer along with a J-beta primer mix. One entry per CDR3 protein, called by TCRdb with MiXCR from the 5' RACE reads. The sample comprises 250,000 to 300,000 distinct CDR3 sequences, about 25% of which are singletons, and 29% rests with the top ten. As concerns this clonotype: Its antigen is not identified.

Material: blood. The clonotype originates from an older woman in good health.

In DNA, the CDR3 is TGTGCCGGGGGACAGGGACATTGGAATGAGCAGTTCTTC. This encodes CAGGQGHWNEQFF. The V gene is TRBV21-1, the J gene TRBJ2-5; TRBD1, the table's D call, lacks a check against the DNA. Matching the DNA end better, TRBJ2-1 makes the J call doubtful. TRBV21-1 is a pseudogene segment. The CDR3 consists of 13 residues.